A single sample is the source of the 5 T cell receptor beta chains below, sequenced in a study of graft-versus-host responses after intestinal transplantation. No antigen is known for these receptors. The protocol was immunoSEQ multiplex PCR, while the TCRdb copy is restricted to in-frame clones and leaves out a portion. The sample lists over 85,000 clones; just under 95% were seen once. The sequences come from unstimulated CD8+ T cells sorted from spleen or lymph node cells, collected before intestinal transplant. The receptors were sampled from a human donor who received an intestinal transplant.

The rearrangement joins TRBV11-3 to TRBJ2-7, with 9 bases aligning to TRBD1. Germline CDR1 reads SGHNT; CDR2 reads YENEEA. The length of the CDR3 is 13 residues. The V and J ends lost 8 bases and 0 bases, in that order; junction bases with no gene match: 2. CDR3 in DNA: TGTGCCAGCGGGGACAGGGCCTCCTACGAGCAGTACTTC. As protein: CASGDRASYEQYF.

The J gene is TRBJ1-2, the V gene TRBV29-1; TRBD1 matches 10 bases. V shed 7 bases, J shed 6 bases, and the junction held 8 bases outside the gene matches. The CDR3 runs to 13 residues. Germline V CDR1 and CDR2: SQVTM, ANQGSEA. The CDR3 reads CSASGTGANGYTF. The DNA for the CDR3 is TGCAGCGCCTCCGGGACAGGGGCGAATGGCTACACCTTC.

The chain has TRBV6-1 and TRBJ2-1; D is perhaps TRBD2 (5 bases). Germline V gives CDR1 MNHNS, CDR2 SASEGT. The CDR3 runs 12 residues. Deletions cut 9 bases from V and 9 bases from J, with 15 bases between. The CDR3 DNA reads as TGTGCCAGTTGGGGATATGGGAGTGAGCAGTTCTTC. The encoded protein is CASWGYGSEQFF.

This rearrangement joins TRBV19 to TRBJ1-4; the D is unclear. The CDR3 has 16 amino acids. Per germline, CDR1 LNHDA and CDR2 SQIVND (reference sequence). V was shortened by 5 bases and J by 0 bases, with 13 bases between the two germline ends. The CDR3 coding sequence is TGTGCCAGTAGTTCCATCTCCGGGGCAACTAATGAAAAACTGTTTTTT. Translation: CASSSISGATNEKLFF.

The CDR3 coding sequence is TGTGCCAGCAGTTTGGGGGCTGCCCCCCAATACGAGCAGTACTTC. Encoded protein: CASSLGAAPQYEQYF. The chain couples TRBV27 to TRBJ2-7, with D perhaps matching TRBD1 (6 bases). V shed 3 bases and J shed 4 bases, with 16 bases lying between them. Germline values: CDR1 MNHEY, CDR2 SMNVEV (reference sequence). The CDR3 is made up of 15 amino acids.